This T cell receptor (beta chain) was captured by sequencing in a study of graft-versus-host responses after intestinal transplantation. Profiling relied on immunoSEQ multiplex PCR, and the TCRdb table lists in-frame clones only, not all of them. The table includes about 5,100 clones, about 72% detected once. Tissue processing of the graft released intraepithelial and lamina propria lymphocytes from it. Study-level points and caveats: GvH clonotypes were identified within recipient marrow, with a subset emerging first in ileum or blood.

To note about this clone: Its antigen is undetermined.

This CDR3 contains 15 residues. Trimming shortened V by 1 base and J by 5 bases, and 14 bases separated the two germline ends. From germline, CDR1 is SEHNR and CDR2 FQNEAQ (reference sequence). V usage is TRBV7-9 and J usage is TRBJ2-5; a possible D gene is TRBD2 (6 bases). The sequencing here drew on ileum tissue, taken about 250 days after intestinal transplant. The origin of this receptor is a human patient who received an intestinal transplant, so some T cells may come from the graft donor. CDR3 in amino acids: CASSLGVRAGETQYF. DNA for the CDR3: TGTGCCAGCAGCTTAGGTGTCAGGGCGGGGGAGACCCAGTACTTC.